The 18 T cell receptor beta chains given below trace back to one sample, sequenced in a study of blood T cell repertoires in COVID-19 (TCRdb year 2020). Library preparation employed the immunoSEQ multiplex PCR assay. Entries here come from immuneACCESS through TCRdb and include only in-frame sequences with V and J called. Some clones fail to appear in such tables; in the studies checked, an unresolved V gene covers under half of the shortfall, and the cause of the remainder is unknown. The sample records fewer than 350,000 clones, about 86% of which are singletons. Around 2.9% of the sample is held by the ten biggest clonotypes. Sample: peripheral blood. These TCRs come from a woman aged 55-69 years with active or convalescent COVID-19.

This clone was recorded many times. The chain has TRBV5-1 and TRBJ2-5; 9 positions match TRBD1. Germline CDR1 and CDR2: SGHRS and YFSETQ. V gave up 6 bases and J gave up 1 base; unmatched junction bases: 10. This CDR3 contains 16 residues. In nucleotides, the CDR3 is TGCGCCAGCACCGATTTGGGGACAGGGCTCCAAGAGACCCAGTACTTC. It translates to CASTDLGTGLQETQYF. The whole variable domain, remainder taken from reference TRBV5-1 and TRBJ2-5, is KAGVTQTPRYLIKTRGQQVTLSCSPISGHRSVSWYQQTPGQGLQFLFEYFSETQRNKGNFPGRFSGRQFSNSRSEMNVSTLELGDSALYLCASTDLGTGLQETQYFGPGTRLLVL.

V gene TRBV18 combines with J gene TRBJ2-5; maybe TRBD2 (6 bases). CDR1 is KGHSH and CDR2 is LQKENI in the germline V gene. The CDR3 length is 14 residues. Trimming took off 2 bases at V and 5 bases at J, with 12 bases between the two ends. The CDR3 DNA is TGTGCCAGCTCACCAATAGTGGGAGGCGAGACCCAGTACTTC. Translation gives CASSPIVGGETQYF.

The count of this clone is one. The chain couples TRBV7-8 to TRBJ2-5; a weak D match, TRBD2 (6 bases). V was clipped by 3 bases and J by 5 bases, with 16 bases between them. Germline CDR1 is SGHVS and CDR2 is FQNEAQ. The CDR3 has 15 residues. The CDR3 DNA reads as TGTGCCAGCAGCTTGGGAGGCGGGGTCGGGGAGACCCAGTACTTC. Protein product: CASSLGGGVGETQYF.

The genes are TRBV7-2 and TRBJ2-3; 13 nucleotides agree with TRBD2. V lost 5 bases, J lost 6 bases, and 8 bases stayed unmatched. Germline V CDR1 and CDR2: SGHTA, FQGNSA. This CDR3 is 16 amino acids long. The CDR3 bases are TGTGCCAGCAGCGGGCGGACTAGCGGGGGATGGGATACGCAGTATTTT. It yields the protein CASSGRTSGGWDTQYF.

This chain joins TRBV5-6 and TRBJ2-7; 8 bases align to TRBD1. The CDR3 is made up of 15 amino acids. V dropped 0 bases and J dropped 4; count of bases not matched to a gene: 6. CDR1 SGHDT and CDR2 YYEEEE come from the germline V gene. The CDR3, as DNA: TGTGCCAGCAGCTTGGATCCAGGGGGCGTATACGAGCAGTACTTC. Amino acid sequence: CASSLDPGGVYEQYF. Full variable domain (rest looked up from reference TRBV5-6 and TRBJ2-7): DAGVTQSPTHLIKTRGQQVTLRCSPKSGHDTVSWYQQALGQGPQFIFQYYEEEERQRGNFPDRFSGHQFPNYSSELNVNALLLGDSALYLCASSLDPGGVYEQYFGPGTRLTVT.

In this sample, this clone turned up a few times. This rearrangement joins TRBV5-6 to TRBJ2-1; D remains unclear. Trimming left V 1 base short and J 0 bases short, with 8 bases between. The length of the CDR3 is 15 residues. Looked up from germline, CDR1 is SGHDT and CDR2 is YYEEEE. Here the CDR3 reads CASSLRLFSYNEQFF. Here the CDR3 DNA reads TGTGCCAGCAGCTTGCGACTGTTCTCCTACAATGAGCAGTTCTTC.

The chain links TRBV7-8 to TRBJ1-2; D uncertain. CDR1 and CDR2 from the germline V gene are SGHVS and FQNEAQ. This CDR3 contains 13 residues. V lost 2 bases to trimming and J lost 1 base, with 5 bases between them. The CDR3 DNA is TGTGCCAGCAGCTTATCGGTTAACTATGGCTACACCTTC. Residues: CASSLSVNYGYTF.

This chain joins TRBV5-1 and TRBJ1-1; a weak D match, TRBD1 (6 bases). The CDR3 has 13 amino acids. CDR1 is SGHRS, CDR2 YFSETQ, per germline. The germline V and J ends were trimmed by 4 bases and 4 bases, with 11 bases remaining between them. DNA of the CDR3: TGCGCCAGCAGCCCGACCAGGGGCACTGAAGCTTTCTTT. Protein: CASSPTRGTEAFF.

The CDR3 region has the DNA TGTGCCAGCAGCTTAGAGACTAGCGGGGGCTCCTACAATGAGCAGTTCTTC. Its translation is CASSLETSGGSYNEQFF. The rearrangement uses TRBV11-2 and TRBJ2-1, with 12 bases matching TRBD2. Looked up from germline, CDR1 is SGHAT and CDR2 is FQNNGV. Germline trimming cut 0 bases from V and 0 bases from J; bases unmatched to any gene: 0. This CDR3 spans 17 amino acids. Full variable domain (remainder filled in from reference TRBV11-2 and TRBJ2-1): EAGVAQSPRYKIIEKRQSVAFWCNPISGHATLYWYQQILGQGPKLLIQFQNNGVVDDSQLPKDRFSAERLKGVDSTLKIQPAKLEDSAVYLCASSLETSGGSYNEQFFGPGTRLTVL.

The rearrangement links TRBV27 to TRBJ2-1; D may be TRBD1 (7 bases). This CDR3 is 12 amino acids long. Trimming removed 11 bases at V and 7 bases at J, with 15 bases between. The V gene's germline CDR1 is MNHEY and CDR2 SMNVEV (reference sequence). The CDR3 nucleotides read TGTGCCCGCGGGACAGTAGGGAATGAGCAGTTCTTC. Protein sequence: CARGTVGNEQFF.

This sequence joins TRBV10-3 and TRBJ1-1, with TRBD1 as a possible D gene (6 bases). Trimming took 4 bases from V and 1 from J, leaving 13 bases between them. Germline V lookup: CDR1 ENHRY, CDR2 SYGVKD. CDR3 length: 15 residues. CDR3 in DNA: TGTGCCATCAGTGTGGACAGACTTCAGAACACTGAAGCTTTCTTT. It translates to CAISVDRLQNTEAFF.

The chain uses TRBV6-2 or TRBV6-3 and TRBJ2-7; 7 nucleotides match TRBD1. The junction had 7 bases not matched to a gene; V was cut back by 5 bases and J by 3 bases. This CDR3 region has 14 residues. Germline V gene lookup returns CDR1 MNHEY and CDR2 SVGEGT. Here the CDR3 DNA reads TGTGCCAGCAGTCCCAGACAGGGCGACTACGAGCAGTACTTC. Amino acids: CASSPRQGDYEQYF.

The V and J genes are TRBV27 and TRBJ1-3; D gene ambiguous. Germline V gene sequence: CDR1 MNHEY, CDR2 SMNVEV (reference sequence). The CDR3 has 11 amino acids. The V end lost 8 bases, the J end lost 4 bases, and 6 bases lay between the germline ends. The CDR3 DNA reads TGTGCCAGCGGCAGGGGAAACACCATATATTTT. The encoded protein is CASGRGNTIYF.

The chain carries TRBV5-6 and TRBJ1-4; 7 nucleotides line up with TRBD1. After removal of 4 bases from V and 0 bases from J, the junction contained 12 bases not matched to a gene. Looked up from germline, CDR1 is SGHDT and CDR2 is YYEEEE. CDR3 length: 18 amino acids. CDR3 in amino acids: CASSPTPGQATTNEKLFF. The CDR3 nucleotides are TGTGCCAGCAGCCCCACCCCCGGACAGGCCACAACTAATGAAAAACTGTTTTTT.

The chain employs TRBV19 and TRBJ2-1; 7 bases align to TRBD2. V shed 7 bases and J 0 bases; nucleotides not matched to a gene: 6. The CDR3 totals 15 residues. Per germline, CDR1 LNHDA and CDR2 SQIVND (reference sequence). The CDR3 DNA reads TGTGCCAGTACCGTAGCGGGTTTCTCCTACAATGAGCAGTTCTTC. Translating it yields CASTVAGFSYNEQFF.

The J gene is TRBJ1-1, the V gene TRBV4-1; D is unresolved. V gave up 1 base and J gave up 0 bases, with 6 bases separating them. The CDR3 extends over 14 amino acids. Germline-derived CDR1 and CDR2 are MGHRA and YSYEKL. DNA for the CDR3: TGCGCCAGCAGCCAAGTTCTTGTGAACACTGAAGCTTTCTTT. Translated, it gives CASSQVLVNTEAFF.

The chain is built from TRBV4-1 and TRBJ1-2, with D unresolved. V gave up 0 bases and J gave up 2 bases, with 7 bases separating them. Looked up from germline, CDR1 is MGHRA and CDR2 is YSYEKL. The CDR3 consists of 14 residues. This CDR3 reads CASSQEGANYGYTF. The CDR3, as DNA: TGCGCCAGCAGCCAAGAAGGAGCGAACTATGGCTACACCTTC.

As DNA, the CDR3 is TGCGCCAGCAGCTTGTATACGGGGGTGAACACCGGGGAGCTGTTTTTT. The encoded protein is CASSLYTGVNTGELFF. The rearrangement links TRBV5-1 to TRBJ2-2; maybe TRBD2 (6 bases). Trimming cost V 1 base and J 1 base, with 11 bases left between them. This CDR3 has 16 residues. Germline V CDR1 and CDR2: SGHRS, YFSETQ.